The following is a T cell receptor (beta chain) sequence with its context. At one end, the junction sequence differs from germline, possibly due to a read error. The sample holds other DNA sequences that translate to the same CDR3. Single viable CD3+CD4+CD8-CD45RO+ cells were sorted as the memory CD4+ T cells. How the authors handled the data: Out-of-frame sequences were removed, leaving 2 million or so distinct TCRbeta sequences. TCRdb's copy holds only in-frame clones and misses some; the assay was immunoSEQ multiplex PCR. Clonal size and the V and J genes are those of that table, whereas D and trimming came from the DNA. Seen here are tens of thousands of clones, around 77% observed once, and the top ten hold 0.7% to 0.9%. The data derive from a study of memory CD4+ T cells and cytomegalovirus serostatus. Study overall: Donors were healthy Belgian adults, 10 or so CMV seropositive and 20 to 30 seronegative.

Per germline, CDR1 SQVTM and CDR2 ANQGSEA. The CDR3 is 16 residues long. Sequenced: memory CD4+ T cells from blood. The V gene is TRBV29-1, the J gene TRBJ2-7; D not resolved. The sequence was collected from an adult in good health and CMV-seronegative. CDR3 DNA sequence: TGCAGCGTCACCTGGGCTCCGACACCTGACTCCTATGAGCAGTACTTC. Translated, it gives CSVTWAPTPDSYEQYF.